The source of this T cell receptor beta chain is a study of T cell repertoires in cytomegalovirus infection. The overall study: Public TCR beta signatures indicated both CMV infection and matching HLA type.

Each CDR3 protein gets one entry after TCRdb re-called the reads with MiXCR. The table records some 590,000 distinct CDR3 sequences, around 40% of them present only once. Whole-study results and caveats: HLA-C-restricted TCR beta clonotypes specific for CMV led the ex vivo response.

V lost 2 bases and J lost 0, with 11 bases in between. CDR3 length equals 16 residues. With respect to this clonotype: Its antigen is currently unknown.

The sample was cultured PBMCs, taken from culture after CMV antigen stimulation. The chain has TRBV12-3 or TRBV12-4 and TRBJ1-5; D ambiguous. The sequence was obtained from a human donor in good health (CMV status not recorded). Some clones in this sample may be carry-over from other donors' samples. The CDR3 region is CASSLRLAYSNQPQHF. DNA for the CDR3: TGTGCCAGCAGTTTAAGGTTGGCTTATAGCAATCAGCCCCAGCATTTT.